The present T cell receptor beta chain was sequenced within a study of T cells after yellow fever vaccination. In the study overall: Libraries from low-cell-number fractions were prepared with the SMART-Seq v4 Ultra Low Input RNA kit.

The germline gives CDR1 ENHRY, CDR2 SYGVKD. This CDR3 is 14 amino acids long. V lost 0 bases and J lost 6, with 12 bases in between. TCRdb itself ran the 5' RACE reads through MiXCR, one entry per CDR3 protein. Of 450,000 to 600,000 distinct CDR3 sequences detected, roughly 14% appear once; the ten largest clones hold around 15%. Study observations and caveats: Of the clonotypes, a small share occurred in both CD4 and CD8 compartments.

To note about this clonotype: Antigen: not known.

The sequence derives from a man aged 25-40 years who received the YFV17D yellow fever vaccine. The chain combines TRBV10-3 with TRBJ2-7; D is ambiguous. Sequencing was performed on PBMCs, taken on the day of the yellow fever booster vaccination. In nucleotides, the CDR3 is TGTGCCATCAGTGAGTCGATCTCCCGGAGCGAGCAGTACTTC. Translation: CAISESISRSEQYF.